This is a list of T cell receptor beta chains from one sample in a study of blood T cell repertoires in COVID-19. This table comes from immunoSEQ multiplex PCR, and its TCRdb copy is limited to in-frame clones, with some not included. Here the sample spans about 180,000 clones, about four fifths being singletons. Sequenced material: peripheral blood. These receptors came from a man aged 18 to 29 with active or convalescent COVID-19. The CDR3 runs from the conserved cysteine through the conserved F or W. A clone size is listed for some rows: how often the clone was seen (once, few, many), or a class if it is expanded.

clone_size j_call v_call cdr3_aa
NA TRBJ1-1 TRBV7-2 CASSNRGATEAFF
NA TRBJ1-2 TRBV19 CASSKRDRGVYYGYTF
few TRBJ2-1 TRBV5-4 CASRLRREVYNEQFF
few TRBJ1-6 TRBV30 CACRTGSSYNSPLHF
NA TRBJ1-1 TRBV18 CASSFRDRGAEAFF
NA TRBJ1-2 TRBV28 CASSVGERVYGYTF
NA TRBJ2-1 TRBV27 CASSSGSSYNEQFF
NA TRBJ2-7 TRBV4-2 CASSQDHGTSGNYEQYF
NA TRBJ2-2 TRBV4-3 CASSLGGGVNTGELFF
NA TRBJ2-2 TRBV6-6 CASRPGQANTGELFF
NA TRBJ2-2 TRBV2 CASGREGTGELFF
NA TRBJ2-7 TRBV6-5 CASSTDRVSGYEQYF
NA TRBJ2-3 TRBV19 CASMGLATADTQYF
NA TRBJ1-5 TRBV6-2/TRBV6-3 CASSYAAGDNQPQHF
once TRBJ2-7 TRBV6-5 CASTGLFSYEQYF
NA TRBJ1-6 TRBV28 CASSPGQNSPLHF
once TRBJ2-7 TRBV7-8 CASSLAFRGDSYEQYF
NA TRBJ2-7 TRBV5-1 CASSRGTESYEQYF
NA TRBJ2-5 TRBV24-1 CATSDLSGTGIQETQYF
NA TRBJ1-2 TRBV12-3/TRBV12-4 CASSLLSFDGYTF
once TRBJ2-7 TRBV5-1 CASSVGLAGIYEQYF
NA TRBJ1-2 TRBV15 CATSRDQEGVGGYTF
NA TRBJ1-6 TRBV25-1 CASSDNSPLHF
NA TRBJ2-2 TRBV5-6 CASTPLGAGPGSTGELFF